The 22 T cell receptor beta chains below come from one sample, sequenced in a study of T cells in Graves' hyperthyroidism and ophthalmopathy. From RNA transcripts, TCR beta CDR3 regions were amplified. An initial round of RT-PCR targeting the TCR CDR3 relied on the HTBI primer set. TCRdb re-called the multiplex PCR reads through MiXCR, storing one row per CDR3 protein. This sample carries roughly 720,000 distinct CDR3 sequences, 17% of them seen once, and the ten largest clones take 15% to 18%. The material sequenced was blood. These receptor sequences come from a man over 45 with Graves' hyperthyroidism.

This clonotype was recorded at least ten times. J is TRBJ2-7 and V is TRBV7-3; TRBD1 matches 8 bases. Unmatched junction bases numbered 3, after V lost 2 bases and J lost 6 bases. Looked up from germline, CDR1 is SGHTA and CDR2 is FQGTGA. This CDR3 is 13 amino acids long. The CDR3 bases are TGTGCCAGCAGCTTAGACAGGGGTACCGAGCAGTACTTC. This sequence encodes CASSLDRGTEQYF. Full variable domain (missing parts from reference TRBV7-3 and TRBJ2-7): GAGVSQTPSNKVTEKGKYVELRCDPISGHTALYWYRQSLGQGPEFLIYFQGTGAADDSGLPNDRFFAVRPEGSVSTLKIQRTERGDSAVYLCASSLDRGTEQYFGPGTRLTVT.

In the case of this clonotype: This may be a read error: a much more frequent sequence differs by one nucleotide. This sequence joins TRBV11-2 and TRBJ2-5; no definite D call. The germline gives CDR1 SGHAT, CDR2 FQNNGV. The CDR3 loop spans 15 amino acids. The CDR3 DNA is TGTGCCGGCAGCCCCCTGACGGGCCCTGGAGAGACCCAGTACTTC. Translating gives CAGSPLTGPGETQYF. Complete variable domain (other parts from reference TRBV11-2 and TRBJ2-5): EAGVAQSPRYKIIEKRQSVAFWCNPISGHATLYWYQQILGQGPKLLIQFQNNGVVDDSQLPKDRFSAERLKGVDSTLKIQPAKLEDSAVYLCAGSPLTGPGETQYFGPGTRLLVL.

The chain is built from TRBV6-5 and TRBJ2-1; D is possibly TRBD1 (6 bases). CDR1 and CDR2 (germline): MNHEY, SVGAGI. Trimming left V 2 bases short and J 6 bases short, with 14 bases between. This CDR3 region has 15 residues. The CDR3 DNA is TGTGCCAGCAGTTACGGGACACCCGAAGGCAATGAGCAGTTCTTC. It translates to CASSYGTPEGNEQFF.

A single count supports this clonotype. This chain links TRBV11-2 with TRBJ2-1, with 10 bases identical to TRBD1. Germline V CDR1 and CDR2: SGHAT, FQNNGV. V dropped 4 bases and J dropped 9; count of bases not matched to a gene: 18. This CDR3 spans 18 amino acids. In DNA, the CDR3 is TGTGCCAGCAGCTCTCCGGGACAGGGGATCTTGCACCTGGGTGAGCAGTTCTTC. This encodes CASSSPGQGILHLGEQFF.

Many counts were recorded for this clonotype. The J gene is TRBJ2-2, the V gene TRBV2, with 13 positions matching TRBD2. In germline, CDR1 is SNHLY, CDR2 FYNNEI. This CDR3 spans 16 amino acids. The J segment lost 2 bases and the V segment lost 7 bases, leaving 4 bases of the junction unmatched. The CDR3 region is CASTRLAGGNTGELFF. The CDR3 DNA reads TGTGCCAGCACCAGACTAGCGGGAGGTAACACCGGGGAGCTGTTTTTT.

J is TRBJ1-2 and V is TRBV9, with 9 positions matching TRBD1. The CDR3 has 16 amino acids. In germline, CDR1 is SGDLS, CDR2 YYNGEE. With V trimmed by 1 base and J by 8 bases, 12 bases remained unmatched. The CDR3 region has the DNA TGTGCCAGCAGCGTAAGAAGAACAGGGGGCAATCAGGGCTACACCTTC. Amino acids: CASSVRRTGGNQGYTF.

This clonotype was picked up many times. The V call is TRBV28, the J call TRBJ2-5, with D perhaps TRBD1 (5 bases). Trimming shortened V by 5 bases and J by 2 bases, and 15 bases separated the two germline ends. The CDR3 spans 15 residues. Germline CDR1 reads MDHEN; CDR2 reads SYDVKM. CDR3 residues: CASSTTVPTQETQYF. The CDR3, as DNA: TGTGCCAGCAGTACGACAGTCCCGACACAAGAGACCCAGTACTTC.

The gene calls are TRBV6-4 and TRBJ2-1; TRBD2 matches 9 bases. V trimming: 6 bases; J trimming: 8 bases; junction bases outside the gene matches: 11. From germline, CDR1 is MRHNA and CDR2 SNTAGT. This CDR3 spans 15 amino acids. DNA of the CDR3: TGTGCCAGCAGGAGCGGGACTAGCCTCGTGCATGAGCAGTTCTTC. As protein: CASRSGTSLVHEQFF.

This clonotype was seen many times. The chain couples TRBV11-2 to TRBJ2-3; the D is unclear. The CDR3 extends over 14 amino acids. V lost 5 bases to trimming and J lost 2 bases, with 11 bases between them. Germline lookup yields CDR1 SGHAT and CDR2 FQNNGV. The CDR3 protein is CASSLRVHTDTQYF. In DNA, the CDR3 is TGTGCCAGCAGCCTTAGGGTACACACAGATACGCAGTATTTT.

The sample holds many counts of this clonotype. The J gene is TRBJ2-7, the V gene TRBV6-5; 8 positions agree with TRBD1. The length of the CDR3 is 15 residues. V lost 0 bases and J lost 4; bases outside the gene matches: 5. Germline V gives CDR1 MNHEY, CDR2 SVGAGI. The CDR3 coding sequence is TGTGCCAGCAGTTACTCGAGAGGACAGGGTTACGAGCAGTACTTC. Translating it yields CASSYSRGQGYEQYF.

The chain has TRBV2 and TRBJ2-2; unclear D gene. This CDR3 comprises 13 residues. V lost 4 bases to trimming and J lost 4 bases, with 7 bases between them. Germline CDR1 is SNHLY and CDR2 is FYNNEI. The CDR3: CASSVQSTGELFF. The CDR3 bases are TGTGCCAGCAGTGTACAGAGCACCGGGGAGCTGTTTTTT.

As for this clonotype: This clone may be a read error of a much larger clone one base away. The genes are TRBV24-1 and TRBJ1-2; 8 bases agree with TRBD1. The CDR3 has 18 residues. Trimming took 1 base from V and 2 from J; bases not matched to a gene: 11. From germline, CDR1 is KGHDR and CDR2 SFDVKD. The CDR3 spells CATSDFTGGDRRNYGYTF. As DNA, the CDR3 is TGTGCCACCAGTGATTTTACAGGCGGGGACAGGCGGAACTATGGCTACACCTTC.

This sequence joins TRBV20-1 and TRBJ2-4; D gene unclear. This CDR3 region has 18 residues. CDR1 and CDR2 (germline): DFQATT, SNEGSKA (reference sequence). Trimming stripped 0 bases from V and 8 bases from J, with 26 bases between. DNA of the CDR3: TGCAGTGCTAGAGAAGGCCAGGTATCCGTGGTATTGAGTTACATTCAGTACTTC. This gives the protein CSAREGQVSVVLSYIQYF.

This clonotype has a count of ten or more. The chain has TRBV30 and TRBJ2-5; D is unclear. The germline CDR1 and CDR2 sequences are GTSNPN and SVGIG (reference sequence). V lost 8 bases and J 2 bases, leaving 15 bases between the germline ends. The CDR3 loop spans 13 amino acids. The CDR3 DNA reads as TGTGCCGGAGAGGCAGACGGTCAAGAGACCCAGTACTTC. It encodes CAGEADGQETQYF.

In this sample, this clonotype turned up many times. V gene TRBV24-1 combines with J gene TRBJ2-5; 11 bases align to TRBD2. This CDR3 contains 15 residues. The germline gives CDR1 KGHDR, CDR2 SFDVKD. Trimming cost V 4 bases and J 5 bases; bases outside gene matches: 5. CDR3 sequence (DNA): TGTGCCACCAGTGACAGACTAGCGGGAAGGGAGACCCAGTACTTC. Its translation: CATSDRLAGRETQYF.

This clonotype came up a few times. The chain's CDR3 is CASSIRGANEKLFF. In DNA, the CDR3 is TGTGCCAGCAGTATCAGGGGGGCTAATGAAAAACTGTTTTTT. The chain recombines TRBV2 with TRBJ1-4, with 7 bases that match TRBD1. CDR3 size: 14 residues. CDR1 and CDR2 from the germline V gene are SNHLY and FYNNEI. V was clipped by 5 bases and J by 3 bases; unmatched bases: 3.

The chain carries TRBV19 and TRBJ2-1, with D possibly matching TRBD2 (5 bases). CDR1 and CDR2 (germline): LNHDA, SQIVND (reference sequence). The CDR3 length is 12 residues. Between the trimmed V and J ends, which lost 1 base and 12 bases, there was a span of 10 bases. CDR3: CASSIGGLGQFF. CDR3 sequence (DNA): TGTGCCAGTAGTATAGGAGGACTTGGGCAGTTCTTC.

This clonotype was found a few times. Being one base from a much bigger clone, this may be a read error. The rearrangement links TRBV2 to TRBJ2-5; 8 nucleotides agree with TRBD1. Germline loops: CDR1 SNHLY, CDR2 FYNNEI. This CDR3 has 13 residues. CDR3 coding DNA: TGTGCCAGCGACAGGGGCAATCGAGAGTCCCAGTACTTC. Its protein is CASDRGNRESQYF.

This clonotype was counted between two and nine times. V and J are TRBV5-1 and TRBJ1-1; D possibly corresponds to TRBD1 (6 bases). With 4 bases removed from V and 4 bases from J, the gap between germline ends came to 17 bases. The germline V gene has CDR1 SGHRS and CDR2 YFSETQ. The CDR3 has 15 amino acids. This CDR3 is CASSLDTGTGTEAFF. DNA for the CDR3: TGCGCCAGCAGCCTGGACACAGGGACTGGCACTGAAGCTTTCTTT.

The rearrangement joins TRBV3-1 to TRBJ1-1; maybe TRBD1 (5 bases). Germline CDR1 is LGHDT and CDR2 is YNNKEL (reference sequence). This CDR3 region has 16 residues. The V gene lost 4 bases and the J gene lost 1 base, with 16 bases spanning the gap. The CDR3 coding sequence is TGTGCCAGCAGCCTCCAGGGTGGGGTGGCGAACACTGAAGCTTTCTTT. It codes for CASSLQGGVANTEAFF. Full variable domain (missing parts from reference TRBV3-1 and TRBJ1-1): DTAVSQTPKYLVTQMGNDKSIKCEQNLGHDTMYWYKQDSKKFLKIMFSYNNKELIINETVPNRFSPKSPDKAHLNLHINSLELGDSAVYFCASSLQGGVANTEAFFGQGTRLTVV.

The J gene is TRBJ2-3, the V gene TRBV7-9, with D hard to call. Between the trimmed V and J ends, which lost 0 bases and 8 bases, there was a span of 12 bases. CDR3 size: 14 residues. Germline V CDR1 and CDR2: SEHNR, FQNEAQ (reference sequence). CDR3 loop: CASSLAGFPGTQYF. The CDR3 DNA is TGTGCCAGCAGCTTAGCGGGTTTCCCTGGTACGCAGTATTTT.

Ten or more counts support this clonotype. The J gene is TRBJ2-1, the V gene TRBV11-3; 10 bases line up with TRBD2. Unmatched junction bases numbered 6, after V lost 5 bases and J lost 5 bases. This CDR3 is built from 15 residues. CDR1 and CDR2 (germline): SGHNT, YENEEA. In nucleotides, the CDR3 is TGTGCCAGCAGCGCGAGGACTAGCGGAAACAATGAGCAGTTCTTC. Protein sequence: CASSARTSGNNEQFF. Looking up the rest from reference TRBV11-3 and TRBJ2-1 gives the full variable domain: EAGVVQSPRYKIIEKKQPVAFWCNPISGHNTLYWYLQNLGQGPELLIRYENEEAVDDSQLPKDRFSAERLKGVDSTLKIQPAELGDSAVYLCASSARTSGNNEQFFGPGTRLTVL.